Listed here are 14 T cell receptor beta chains from one sample, sequenced in a study of shared clonotypes between healthy human individuals. Repertoires were generated with immunoSEQ multiplex PCR, while TCRdb's copy carries only in-frame clones and drops some. The repertoire holds over 400,000 clones, about 96% seen once, with about 0.06% in the top ten. Sequenced: naive CD4+ T cells sorted from blood. Described subset: CD45RA+ positively selected. These receptors were obtained from a woman aged 25 to 39 in good health.

The chain combines TRBV28 with TRBJ2-7; perhaps TRBD2 as D (6 bases). CDR1 and CDR2 (germline): MDHEN, SYDVKM. V was trimmed by 3 bases and J by 9 bases, leaving 21 bases between them. CDR3 length: 15 residues. CDR3 bases: TGTGCCAGCAGTTTGACGGGAGACTCTCGACGGGGGCAGTACTTC. Amino acid sequence: CASSLTGDSRRGQYF.

This rearrangement joins TRBV18 to TRBJ2-2; D not certain. Germline V gene sequence: CDR1 KGHSH, CDR2 LQKENI. The CDR3 length is 15 residues. V was clipped by 8 bases and J by 1 base, with 14 bases between them. CDR3 DNA sequence: TGTGCCAGCCAATCAACCGGACGGAACACCGGGGAGCTGTTTTTT. This translates into CASQSTGRNTGELFF. The entire variable domain, with the rest obtained from reference TRBV18 and TRBJ2-2, is as follows: NAGVMQNPRHLVRRRGQEARLRCSPMKGHSHVYWYRQLPEEGLKFMVYLQKENIIDESGMPKERFSAEFPKEGPSILRIQQVVRGDSAAYFCASQSTGRNTGELFFGEGSRLTVL.

The V call is TRBV5-1, the J call TRBJ2-5, with 9 bases identical to TRBD2. Germline values: CDR1 SGHRS, CDR2 YFSETQ. V shed 4 bases and J 2 bases; nucleotides not matched to a gene: 6. The CDR3 contains 15 residues. CDR3 in DNA: TGCGCCAGCAGCCCCGGGACTAGCAATCAAGAGACCCAGTACTTC. Its protein is CASSPGTSNQETQYF.

This sequence joins TRBV4-2 and TRBJ1-5, with D unclear. The V and J ends lost 1 base and 6 bases respectively, with 7 bases between them. Germline V gives CDR1 LGHNA, CDR2 YNFKEQ. The CDR3 loop spans 13 amino acids. The CDR3 region has the DNA TGTGCCAGCAGCCAAGTAGGTGGTCAGCCCCAGCATTTT. This translates into CASSQVGGQPQHF.

In DNA form, the CDR3 reads TGTGCCATCAGTCCGGGACTAGCGGGAGTTAGTGAGCAGTTCTTC. Its translation: CAISPGLAGVSEQFF. This chain joins TRBV10-3 and TRBJ2-1; 14 nucleotides agree with TRBD2. The trim removed 5 bases at V and 9 bases at J, leaving 6 bases unmatched. The CDR3 is 15 amino acids. Germline CDR1 reads ENHRY; CDR2 reads SYGVKD.

The chain combines TRBV28 with TRBJ2-3, with D possibly TRBD2 on 6 matching bases. This CDR3 has 15 amino acids. V lost 3 bases, J lost 2 bases, and 12 bases lay in between. The germline CDR1 and CDR2 sequences are MDHEN and SYDVKM. For the CDR3, the DNA is TGTGCCAGCAGTTTCCTAGGGGAGGACACAGATACGCAGTATTTT. It codes for CASSFLGEDTDTQYF.

This sequence joins TRBV28 and TRBJ1-2, with D maybe TRBD1 (5 bases). Germline V gives CDR1 MDHEN, CDR2 SYDVKM. V lost 5 bases, J lost 6 bases, and 19 bases lay in between. This CDR3 comprises 15 residues. Written as DNA, the CDR3 is TGTGCCAGCAGTCTCCCTCCAGGGAGGGAGAATGGCTACACCTTC. Translation: CASSLPPGRENGYTF.

The chain combines TRBV13 with TRBJ1-2; possibly TRBD1 for D (6 bases). Germline-derived CDR1 and CDR2 are PRHDT and FYEKMQ (reference sequence). V lost 5 bases to trimming and J lost 8 bases, with 12 bases between them. The CDR3 spans 12 residues. The CDR3 sequence is CASSTGLGGYTF. CDR3 nucleotides: TGTGCCAGCAGCACAGGGTTAGGCGGCTACACCTTC.

The chain recombines TRBV6-5 with TRBJ1-5, with D perhaps matching TRBD1 (5 bases). V was trimmed by 4 bases and J by 5 bases, leaving 9 bases between them. This CDR3 is 13 amino acids long. CDR1 and CDR2 (germline): MNHEY, SVGAGI. CDR3: CASSFGTDQPQHF. The CDR3 bases are TGTGCCAGCAGTTTCGGGACGGATCAGCCCCAGCATTTT.

The rearrangement joins TRBV6-1 to TRBJ2-7, with 8 bases aligning to TRBD1. V was clipped by 7 bases and J by 3 bases; unmatched bases: 11. Germline CDR1 and CDR2: MNHNS and SASEGT. The CDR3 runs 15 residues. The CDR3 DNA follows: TGTGCCAGCATCCCTGCCGGGACAGGAGGCTACGAGCAGTACTTC. Protein product: CASIPAGTGGYEQYF.

V is TRBV7-1 and J is TRBJ1-1, with D uncertain. TRBV7-1 is labeled an ORF, and its function is uncertain. V dropped 5 bases and J dropped 1 base, with 8 bases sitting between them. The CDR3 has 13 amino acids. The CDR3 bases are TGTGCCAGCAGCAAAGGGCCGAACACTGAAGCTTTCTTT. Its translation: CASSKGPNTEAFF.

The J gene is TRBJ1-1, the V gene TRBV30; the D gene is possibly TRBD1 (5 bases). CDR1 and CDR2 from the germline V gene are GTSNPN and SVGIG (reference sequence). The CDR3 has 12 residues. V gave up 3 bases and J gave up 7 bases, with 12 bases separating them. CDR3 coding DNA: TGTGCCTGGAGAAGGGACGGAATTGAAGCTTTCTTT. It yields the protein CAWRRDGIEAFF.

A note on this clone: Other DNA sequences in this specimen translate into the identical CDR3. The rearrangement uses TRBV27 and TRBJ2-7; 12 positions match TRBD2. The J segment lost 6 bases and the V segment lost 5 bases, leaving 8 bases of the junction unmatched. Germline lookup yields CDR1 MNHEY and CDR2 SMNVEV (reference sequence). This CDR3 region has 15 residues. The CDR3 DNA is TGTGCCAGCAGTCAAGATGGACTAGCGGGAACCGAGCAGTACTTC. Protein sequence: CASSQDGLAGTEQYF.

The genes are TRBV28 and TRBJ1-2, with D perhaps TRBD1 (5 bases). CDR3 length equals 16 residues. Germline V gene data show CDR1 as MDHEN and CDR2 as SYDVKM. The V gene lost 2 bases and the J gene lost 0 bases, with 13 bases spanning the gap. The CDR3: CASSLPRTTANYGYTF. The CDR3 nucleotides are TGTGCCAGCAGTTTACCACGGACAACCGCTAACTATGGCTACACCTTC.